The clone carrying this T cell receptor beta chain was observed many times. The antigen remains unidentified. This record comes from a study of early T cells in non-severe SARS-CoV-2 infection. Overall study context: The study sequenced bulk RNA from unsorted whole blood, with chains unpaired.

Each cDNA molecule carried a unique molecular identifier. TCRdb ran MiXCR on the 5' RACE reads and lists one entry per CDR3 protein. The sample lists some 60,000 distinct CDR3 sequences, approximately 9.3% occurring once. The length of the CDR3 is 13 residues. V lost 7 bases to trimming and J lost 4 bases; unmatched junction nucleotides: 8. In germline, CDR1 is SQVTM, CDR2 ANQGSEA. Findings of the study overall: Database matching using VDJdb favored anti-spike CD8 responses, with private and CD4 specificities left missing.

Input material: whole blood. This sequence originates from an adult who was a healthcare worker with PCR-confirmed SARS-CoV-2 infection or an uninfected control (not recorded which). This chain connects TRBV29-1 to TRBJ1-2; 8 nucleotides align to TRBD1. The CDR3 spells CSATGVQGYGYTF. As DNA, the CDR3 is TGCAGCGCGACAGGGGTACAGGGCTATGGCTACACCTTC.